This T cell receptor (beta chain) was obtained from a study of Graves' ophthalmopathy and Graves' hyperthyroidism (dated by TCRdb to the late 2010s). For context, the study as a whole: Peripheral blood was collected at initial diagnosis, before any treatment. TCR beta repertoire signatures were used to distinguish Graves' ophthalmopathy from Graves' hyperthyroidism and to predict progression to ophthalmopathy. In total, 135 blood samples were TCR-sequenced: around 42 ophthalmopathy, 80 or so hyperthyroidism and roughly 17 hyperthyroidism-to-ophthalmopathy patients. To explore V-J signatures that distinguish ophthalmopathy from hyperthyroidism, a discovery set of 100 patients was enrolled, made up of over 40 with ophthalmopathy and some 60 with stable hyperthyroidism. An independent validation cohort comprised 18 hyperthyroidism patients and 15 to 17 patients who later progressed from hyperthyroidism to ophthalmopathy. In over 5 hyperthyroidism patients, the T-cell repertoire of thyroid tissue was compared with the T-cell repertoire of blood. After sampling, hyperthyroidism patients received methimazole starting at 30 mg daily, and ophthalmopathy patients received high-dose intravenous methylprednisolone. The approximately 100 discovery patients were divided at random into training and test sets in a 7:3 ratio.

Turning to this clonotype: Its recognized antigen is unknown. Base-call qualities are not available, and no considerably larger clone is one nucleotide away.

Sequences MNHEY (CDR1) and SVGAGI (CDR2) are obtained from the germline V gene. The cysteine opens and the phenylalanine closes a CDR3 of 14 amino acids. CDR3 DNA only is kept here, 42 bases in frame from base 1. V loses 3 bases of germline sequence and J loses 4 bases, and the interval between the two ends is 12 bases. For repertoire sequencing, TCR beta CDR3 regions were amplified from RNA transcripts. A first-round RT-PCR used HTBI primers with the Qiagen OneStep RT-PCR kit, followed by a second-round multiplex PCR, size selection and purification. The libraries underwent paired-end sequencing with 100 bp reads on an Illumina HiSeq2000. The paper's processing steps were these. Reads were processed with SOAPnuke, discarding reads with adapters, uncalled bases, mean Phred below 15, or no exact constant-primer or identifier match. COPE v1.2.5 was used to merge high-quality paired reads. Clonotypes were defined as unique nucleotide sequences and were aligned to IMGT TRB V, D and J references using MiTCR v1.1. The analysis was limited to V-J combinations with a frequency above 0.0001, which together covered 99% to 99.2% of repertoires. For each V-J combination, a TCR clonal expansion and chaos score was defined as F50 clonal expansion divided by the chaos observed in the TCRdist matrix. Welch's t-statistics and random forest were used to narrow the features down to roughly twelve V-J combinations, which were then fed into a naive Bayes classifier. Thyroid-blood repertoire similarity was quantified with the Morisita-Horn index. The public reads were run again by TCRdb, first through fastp at Q25 and then through MiXCR, and only productive beta chains were kept. Rows matching on CDR3 protein sequence are summarized as one entry with the most common DNA and genes. The V and J calls and clone size are TCRdb's, not the authors'. This sample comprises roughly 160,000 distinct CDR3 sequences, roughly two fifths of them detected only once. The leading ten clones occupy around 5.5% of the sample.

The ophthalmopathy patients had moderately to severely active disease, with a Clinical Activity Score of 3 or higher, a NOSPECS grade of 4 or higher, and a disease duration of less than 3 months. Anyone with other autoimmune diseases, uncontrolled infections, pregnancy or lactation was excluded from the study. Diagnosis was based on clinical symptoms, serum thyroxine, TRAb, thyroid ultrasound and orbital computed tomography. PBMCs were isolated from roughly 10 ml of fresh peripheral blood by Ficoll-Paque density gradient centrifugation. Total RNA was extracted with Trizol reagent and quality-checked on an Agilent 2100 Bioanalyzer. General conclusions and limits of the study: Most expanded thyroid clonotypes with a frequency above 0.001 also appeared in blood, which suggests that blood repertoires may reflect the immune response in the thyroid. In validation, the model predicted ophthalmopathy progression with 55% to 71% sensitivity and 72.22% specificity; 12 predicted patients were CT-confirmed with GO in a median of approximately six months. In cross-validation, the 13-signature model distinguished ophthalmopathy from stable hyperthyroidism with about 89% sensitivity and approximately 81% specificity, while in the test set the corresponding values were about 79% and 69%. No statistical method was used to predetermine the sample size, and group allocation was not hidden from the investigators.

The rearranged segments are TRBV6-5 and TRBJ1-2; 5 matching bases give a weak D call of TRBD1. The sequencing input was peripheral blood. The TCR sequence derives from a woman in her 40s with Graves' ophthalmopathy. Donor details come from another sample of the same person, matched by shared clones. The CDR3 region has the sequence CASSYQGSGYGYTF. The nucleotide sequence reads as follows: TGTGCCAGCAGTTATCAGGGTTCAGGCTATGGCTACACCTTC.